These 13 T cell receptor beta chains share one sample of origin, sequenced in a study of multiple sclerosis patients with progressive multifocal leukoencephalopathy. Clones were sequenced by immunoSEQ multiplex PCR, and TCRdb holds only the in-frame ones, with some missing. The sample includes more than 25,000 clones, around 89% of them seen just once. Documented time point: before natalizumab initiation. Specimen: PBMCs. These receptors were taken from a human donor with multiple sclerosis.

The chain is built from TRBV9 and TRBJ1-1, with TRBD1 identical over 9 bases. The CDR3 is 13 amino acids. Trimming cost V 4 bases and J 9 bases; bases outside gene matches: 7. Germline CDR1 is SGDLS and CDR2 is YYNGEE. The CDR3 nucleotides read TGTGCCAGCAGCTCGGGACAGGGTGTCCAAGCTTTCTTT. This sequence encodes CASSSGQGVQAFF.

This sequence joins TRBV6-6 and TRBJ1-2; D is possibly TRBD1 (5 bases). The CDR3 totals 13 residues. CDR1 is MNHNY, CDR2 SVGAGI, per germline (reference sequence). Trimming cost V 5 bases and J 4 bases, with 11 bases left between them. The CDR3 here is CASSRGAAYGYTF. For the CDR3, the DNA is TGTGCCAGCAGTCGTGGGGCCGCCTATGGCTACACCTTC.

This sequence joins TRBV11-2 and TRBJ2-7; D remains unclear. V gave up 2 bases and J gave up 5 bases, with 19 bases separating them. The germline V gene encodes CDR1 SGHAT and CDR2 FQNNGV. This CDR3 region has 16 residues. Here the CDR3 reads CASSLKSFQVLDEQYF. The CDR3 coding sequence is TGTGCCAGCAGCTTAAAGTCATTCCAGGTTCTCGACGAGCAGTACTTC.

The chain links TRBV7-2 to TRBJ1-6; D remains unclear. The CDR3 covers 16 residues. Per the germline V gene, CDR1 is SGHTA and CDR2 is FQGNSA. V dropped 3 bases and J dropped 5 bases, with 14 bases sitting between them. CDR3 nucleotide sequence: TGTGCCAGCAGCTTGACGAGACCTGGCCATAATTCACCCCTCCACTTT. Translating it yields CASSLTRPGHNSPLHF. Complete variable domain (other parts from reference TRBV7-2 and TRBJ1-6): GAGVSQSPSNKVTEKGKDVELRCDPISGHTALYWYRQSLGQGLEFLIYFQGNSAPDKSGLPSDRFSAERTGGSVSTLTIQRTQQEDSAVYLCASSLTRPGHNSPLHFGNGTRLTVT.

The chain has TRBV6-5 and TRBJ2-5; 8 bases line up with TRBD1. The J call may be in error: the DNA end matches TRBJ2-7 better. The CDR3 extends over 15 amino acids. Germline V lookup: CDR1 MNHEY, CDR2 SVGAGI. The CDR3 sequence: CASSGVAGGIYEQYF. CDR3 coding DNA: TGTGCCAGCAGTGGGGTGGCAGGGGGCATCTACGAGCAGTACTTC.

The chain links TRBV7-2 to TRBJ1-2; D is unclear. Per germline, CDR1 SGHTA and CDR2 FQGNSA. V lost 3 bases to trimming and J lost 4 bases, with 3 bases between them. The CDR3 totals 11 residues. CDR3 region: CASSFTYGYTF. CDR3 coding DNA: TGTGCCAGCAGCTTTACCTATGGCTACACCTTC.

The V call is TRBV29-1, the J call TRBJ1-5, with D possibly matching TRBD1 (5 bases). Trimming pared 4 bases from V and 2 bases from J, leaving 12 bases between. Germline V gene sequence: CDR1 SQVTM, CDR2 ANQGSEA. The CDR3 spans 14 residues. The CDR3 loop reads CSVAQGDGNQPQHF. CDR3 nucleotides: TGCAGCGTTGCTCAGGGCGACGGCAATCAGCCCCAGCATTTT.

The chain links TRBV6-6 to TRBJ2-1, with D possibly matching TRBD1 (6 bases). This CDR3 spans 14 amino acids. Per germline, CDR1 MNHNY and CDR2 SVGAGI (reference sequence). Trimming pared 6 bases from V and 4 bases from J, leaving 13 bases between. Here the CDR3 DNA reads TGTGCCAGCAGCATCTGGACAGCGTACAATGAGCAGTTCTTC. It codes for CASSIWTAYNEQFF.

CDR3 protein: CAISESGGEPQHF. DNA of the CDR3: TGTGCCATCAGTGAATCAGGGGGCGAGCCCCAGCATTTT. This chain joins TRBV10-3 and TRBJ1-5, with TRBD1 matching 8 bases. The CDR3 covers 13 residues. Trimming removed 3 bases from V and 8 bases from J; junction bases left unmatched: 3. From germline, CDR1 is ENHRY and CDR2 SYGVKD.

This clone was picked up a small number of times. The rearrangement links TRBV7-9 to TRBJ1-1; possible D gene TRBD1, 5 bases. This CDR3 has 12 amino acids. Per the germline V gene, CDR1 is SEHNR and CDR2 is FQNEAQ (reference sequence). V dropped 4 bases and J dropped 4 bases, with 7 bases sitting between them. CDR3 DNA: TGTGCCAGCAGCTCCGGGGGCACTGAAGCTTTCTTT. It specifies CASSSGGTEAFF.

V and J are TRBV19 and TRBJ1-2, with 7 bases identical to TRBD1. This CDR3 comprises 14 residues. The ends lost 6 bases at V and 6 bases at J; junction bases unmatched: 10. CDR1 is LNHDA, CDR2 SQIVND, per germline (reference sequence). CDR3 region: CASSYRGLSDGYTF. CDR3 sequence (DNA): TGTGCCAGTAGCTACAGGGGACTTTCGGATGGCTACACCTTC.

The chain has TRBV6-5 and TRBJ1-5, with D unresolved. Germline V CDR1 and CDR2: MNHEY, SVGAGI. The CDR3 extends over 15 amino acids. Trimming cost V 2 bases and J 2 bases, with 10 bases left between them. CDR3 region: CASSYLSFGNQPQHF. The CDR3 DNA is TGTGCCAGCAGTTACCTTAGTTTTGGCAATCAGCCCCAGCATTTT.

DNA for the CDR3: TGTGCCAGCTCCTACCTAGCCGGGACAGGGAATGAAAAACTGTTTTTT. This translates into CASSYLAGTGNEKLFF. This rearrangement joins TRBV18 to TRBJ1-4, with TRBD1 matching 9 bases. Germline values: CDR1 KGHSH, CDR2 LQKENI. This CDR3 has 16 residues. With 6 bases clipped from V and 5 bases from J, the junction kept 10 bases outside the gene matches. Together with reference TRBV18 and TRBJ1-4, the CDR3 gives the full variable domain: NAGVMQNPRHLVRRRGQEARLRCSPMKGHSHVYWYRQLPEEGLKFMVYLQKENIIDESGMPKERFSAEFPKEGPSILRIQQVVRGDSAAYFCASSYLAGTGNEKLFFGSGTQLSVL.